This T cell receptor (beta chain) was sequenced for a study of shared clonotypes between healthy human individuals. As concerns this clone: Its target is not known.

Profiling relied on immunoSEQ multiplex PCR, and the TCRdb table lists in-frame clones only, not all of them. The table includes almost 700,000 clones, 92% detected once. CD45RO-negative CD8 cells positively selected for CCR7 made up the naive population, which excluded terminally differentiated effector memory CD45RA+ cells. Germline V gives CDR1 SGHDT, CDR2 YYEEEE. The CDR3 extends over 16 amino acids. The ends were cut back, 1 base at V and 7 bases at J, with 17 bases in the middle. Overall study results and limits: Sequencing depth was a factor that was expected to affect clonotype sharing among donors. Naive subsets typically showed greater estimated richness than memory subsets.

This sequence was found in a man aged 25-40 years in good health. The chain has TRBV5-6 and TRBJ2-2; possible D gene TRBD2, 5 bases. Sequencing was carried out using naive CD8+ T cells sorted from blood. CDR3 sequence: CASSLKRPSLFGELFF. CDR3 in DNA: TGTGCCAGCAGCTTGAAAAGGCCTAGCCTCTTCGGGGAGCTGTTTTTT.